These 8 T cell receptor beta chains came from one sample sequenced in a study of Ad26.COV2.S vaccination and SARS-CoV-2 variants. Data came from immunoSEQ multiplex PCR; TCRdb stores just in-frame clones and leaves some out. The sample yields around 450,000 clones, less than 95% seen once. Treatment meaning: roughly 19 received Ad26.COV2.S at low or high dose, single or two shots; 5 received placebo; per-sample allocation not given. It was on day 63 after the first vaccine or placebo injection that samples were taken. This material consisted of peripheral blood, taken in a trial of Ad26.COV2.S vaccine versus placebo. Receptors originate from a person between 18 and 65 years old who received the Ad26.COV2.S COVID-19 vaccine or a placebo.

In DNA, the CDR3 is TGTGCCAGCAGCTTAGTTTTGGGGACCTACGAGCAGTACTTC. Translated, it gives CASSLVLGTYEQYF. This chain connects TRBV11-2 to TRBJ2-7; D call uncertain. Germline V CDR1 and CDR2: SGHAT, FQNNGV. V was trimmed by 1 base and J by 2 bases, leaving 9 bases between them. The CDR3 covers 14 residues. The full variable domain, in which reference TRBV11-2 and TRBJ2-7 provide the parts outside the CDR3, is EAGVAQSPRYKIIEKRQSVAFWCNPISGHATLYWYQQILGQGPKLLIQFQNNGVVDDSQLPKDRFSAERLKGVDSTLKIQPAKLEDSAVYLCASSLVLGTYEQYFGPGTRLTVT.

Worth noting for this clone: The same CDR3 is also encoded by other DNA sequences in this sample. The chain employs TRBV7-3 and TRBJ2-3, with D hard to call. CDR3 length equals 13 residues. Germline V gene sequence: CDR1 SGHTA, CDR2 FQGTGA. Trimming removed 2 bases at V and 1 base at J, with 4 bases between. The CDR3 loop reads CASSLLGTDTQYF. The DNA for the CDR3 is TGTGCCAGCAGCTTATTGGGCACAGATACGCAGTATTTT. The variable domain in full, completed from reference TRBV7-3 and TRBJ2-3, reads GAGVSQTPSNKVTEKGKYVELRCDPISGHTALYWYRQSLGQGPEFLIYFQGTGAADDSGLPNDRFFAVRPEGSVSTLKIQRTERGDSAVYLCASSLLGTDTQYFGPGTRLTVL.

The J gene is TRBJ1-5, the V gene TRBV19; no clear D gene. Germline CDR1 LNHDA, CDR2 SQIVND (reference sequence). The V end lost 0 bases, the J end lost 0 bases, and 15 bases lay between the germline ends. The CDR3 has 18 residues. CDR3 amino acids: CASSIDRMHSNSNQPQHF. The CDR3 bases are TGTGCCAGTAGTATAGATCGAATGCACTCGAATAGCAATCAGCCCCAGCATTTT.

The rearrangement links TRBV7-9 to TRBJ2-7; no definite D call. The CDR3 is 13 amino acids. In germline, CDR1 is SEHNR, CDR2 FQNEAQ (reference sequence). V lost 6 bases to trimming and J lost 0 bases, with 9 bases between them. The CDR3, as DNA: TGTGCCAGCAGTCCAAAGAGCTCCTACGAGCAGTACTTC. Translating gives CASSPKSSYEQYF. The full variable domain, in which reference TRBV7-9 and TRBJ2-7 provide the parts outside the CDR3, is DTGVSQNPRHKITKRGQNVTFRCDPISEHNRLYWYRQTLGQGPEFLTYFQNEAQLEKSRLLSDRFSAERPKGSFSTLEIQRTEQGDSAMYLCASSPKSSYEQYFGPGTRLTVT.

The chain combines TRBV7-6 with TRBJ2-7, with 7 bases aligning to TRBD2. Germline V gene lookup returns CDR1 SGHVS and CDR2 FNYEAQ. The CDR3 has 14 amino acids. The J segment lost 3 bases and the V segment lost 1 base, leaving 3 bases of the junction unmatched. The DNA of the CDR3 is TGTGCCAGCAGCTTAGAGCGGGGCAACTACGAGCAGTACTTC. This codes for CASSLERGNYEQYF.

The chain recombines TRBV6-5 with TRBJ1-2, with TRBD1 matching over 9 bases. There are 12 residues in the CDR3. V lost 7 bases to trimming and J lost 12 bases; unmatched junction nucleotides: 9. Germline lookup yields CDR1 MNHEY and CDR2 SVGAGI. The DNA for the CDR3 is TGTGCCAGCACCGGGGGGACAGGGACCAACACCTTC. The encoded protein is CASTGGTGTNTF.

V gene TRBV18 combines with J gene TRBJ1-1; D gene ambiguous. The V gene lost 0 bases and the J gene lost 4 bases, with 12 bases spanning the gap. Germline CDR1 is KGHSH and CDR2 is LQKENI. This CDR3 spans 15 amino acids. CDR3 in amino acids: CASSPPLVRGTEAFF. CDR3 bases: TGTGCCAGCTCACCACCCCTCGTTCGTGGCACTGAAGCTTTCTTT.

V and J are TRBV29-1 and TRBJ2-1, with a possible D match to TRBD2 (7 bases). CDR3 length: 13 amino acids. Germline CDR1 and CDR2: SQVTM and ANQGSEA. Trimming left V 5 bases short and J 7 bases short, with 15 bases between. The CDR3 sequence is CSVLPGGPNEQFF. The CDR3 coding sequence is TGCAGCGTTCTGCCGGGGGGCCCTAATGAGCAGTTCTTC.